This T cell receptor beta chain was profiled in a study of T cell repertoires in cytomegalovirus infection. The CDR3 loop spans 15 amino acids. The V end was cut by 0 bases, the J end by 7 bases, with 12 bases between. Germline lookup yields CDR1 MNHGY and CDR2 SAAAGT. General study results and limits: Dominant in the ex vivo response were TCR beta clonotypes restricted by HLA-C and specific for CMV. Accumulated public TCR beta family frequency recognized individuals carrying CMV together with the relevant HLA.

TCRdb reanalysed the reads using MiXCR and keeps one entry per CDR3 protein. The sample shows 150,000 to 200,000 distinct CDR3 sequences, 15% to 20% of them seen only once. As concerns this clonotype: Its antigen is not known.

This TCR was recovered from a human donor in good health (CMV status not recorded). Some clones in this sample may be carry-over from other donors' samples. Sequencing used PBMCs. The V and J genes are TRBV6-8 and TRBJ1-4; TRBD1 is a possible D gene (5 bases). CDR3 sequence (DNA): TGTGCCAGCAGTTACTCGCCAGGGAATCGTGAAAAACTGTTTTTT. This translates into CASSYSPGNREKLFF.